These T cell receptor beta chains were read from a single sample in a study of blood T cell repertoires in COVID-19. Assay used: immunoSEQ multiplex PCR; TCRdb lists only in-frame clones, some missing. This sample has hundreds of thousands of clones; roughly nine tenths occur once, and the top ten carry 2% to 3%. Sample: PBMCs or T cells enriched from blood (not recorded which). Source of these receptors: a woman between 18 and 30 years old who had recovered from COVID-19. The CDR3 runs from the conserved cysteine through the conserved F or W. Each record gives: clone size, J gene, CDR3 length, D gene, V gene, CDR3 DNA, CDR3 protein. A D gene is named only where the DNA matches it firmly. A row's size may be missing; if present it is once, few, many or a size class.

NA	TRBJ2-3	14	NA	TRBV5-4	TGTGCCAGCAGCTTCGGCGGGGGCACCGATACGCAGTATTTT	CASSFGGGTDTQYF
NA	TRBJ1-4	13	TRBD1	TRBV5-6	TGTGCCAGCAGCCCGACAGGGCGGGAAAAACTGTTTTTT	CASSPTGREKLFF
NA	TRBJ1-2	15	NA	TRBV15	TGTGCCACCAGTGCAAGGACAGACTCTAACTATGGCTACACCTTC	CATSARTDSNYGYTF
NA	TRBJ1-1	15	NA	TRBV29-1	TGCAGCGCCGCAATGGGGGGTTTGGGCAGTGGGTCAGCTTTCTTT	CSAAMGGLGSGSAFF
NA	TRBJ1-1	14	TRBD1	TRBV19	TGTGCCAGTAGGGACAGGGCTGTGGACACTGAAGCTTTCTTT	CASRDRAVDTEAFF
NA	TRBJ1-3	15	TRBD1	TRBV28	TGTGCCAGCACCACGGACAGGGGGTCCGGAAACACCATATATTTT	CASTTDRGSGNTIYF
NA	TRBJ1-2	14	TRBD1	TRBV5-1	TGCGCCAGCAGCTTGGGAGGGGGCGCGTCAGGCTACACCTTC	CASSLGGGASGYTF
NA	TRBJ1-5	17	NA	TRBV27	TGTGCCAGCAGCCCTCGGAGGGAAGGCTATAGCGGACAGCCCCAGCATTTT	CASSPRREGYSGQPQHF
few	TRBJ2-7	14	TRBD1	TRBV9	TGTGCCAGCAGCCCCCAACGGACAGGGGGAGAGCAGTACTTC	CASSPQRTGGEQYF
NA	TRBJ1-1	13	NA	TRBV14	TGTGCCAGCAGCTATAGCAGGAACACTGAAGCTTTCTTT	CASSYSRNTEAFF
once	TRBJ1-2	14	TRBD1	TRBV7-2	TGTGCCAGCAGCCGGGGACAGGGAATACATGGCTACACCTTC	CASSRGQGIHGYTF
NA	TRBJ1-1	16	NA	TRBV7-8	TGTGCCAGCAGCTCCACCGACGTGGGGGCGTGGACTGAAGCTTTCTTT	CASSSTDVGAWTEAFF
NA	TRBJ1-2	14	NA	TRBV9	TGTGCCAGCAGCCTACAGGGCCCTAACTATGGCTACACCTTC	CASSLQGPNYGYTF
NA	TRBJ2-7	15	TRBD1	TRBV5-1	TGCGCCAGCAGCTTTGATGGACAGGGGTTGGACGAGCAGTACTTC	CASSFDGQGLDEQYF
NA	TRBJ1-5	14	NA	TRBV19	TGTGCCAGTACCCAACAGGGAGCGAGTCAGCCCCAGCATTTT	CASTQQGASQPQHF
NA	TRBJ2-7	13	TRBD1	TRBV6-5	TGTGCCAGCAGTAGTCATCAGGGGGATGAGCAGTACTTC	CASSSHQGDEQYF
NA	TRBJ1-3	20	TRBD1	TRBV15	TGTGCCACCAGCAGAGATTTGGACAGGGGATCCCTGTTTCATGGAAACACCATATATTTT	CATSRDLDRGSLFHGNTIYF
NA	TRBJ2-2	18	TRBD2	TRBV5-4	TGTGCCAGCAGCTCATTACTGCGGGGGGCTTCGAACACCGGGGAGCTGTTTTTT	CASSSLLRGASNTGELFF
NA	TRBJ1-5	14	TRBD1	TRBV7-9	TGTGCCAGCAGCCGGGACAGCAGTAATCAGCCCCAGCATTTT	CASSRDSSNQPQHF
NA	TRBJ2-5	13	TRBD1	TRBV5-8	TGTGCCAGCAGCCAGGGGGCAACGGAGACCCAGTACTTC	CASSQGATETQYF
NA	TRBJ1-5	14	NA	TRBV30	TGTGCCTGGGGTGTGGACAGTGGCGGTCAGCCCCAGCATTTT	CAWGVDSGGQPQHF
NA	TRBJ1-6	14	TRBD1	TRBV6-5	TGTGCCAGCAGCAGGGACAGGGGCGTCTCACCCCTCCACTTT	CASSRDRGVSPLHF
NA	TRBJ2-7	15	TRBD1	TRBV27	TGTGCCAGCAGGGGCTCGGGACAGGGGGCCGGCGAGCAGTACTTC	CASRGSGQGAGEQYF
NA	TRBJ2-2	16	TRBD2	TRBV10-2	TGCGCCAGCAGTACGCTAGCGGGGGGAAGGACCGGGGAGCTGTTTTTT	CASSTLAGGRTGELFF
NA	TRBJ2-1	12	NA	TRBV5-1	TGCGCCAGCAGCCCGGAGTACAATGAGCAGTTCTTC	CASSPEYNEQFF
once	TRBJ1-2	17	NA	TRBV9	TGTGCCAGCAGCGTAGAGGTGGGCGCGGGCACTAACTATGGCTACACCTTC	CASSVEVGAGTNYGYTF
NA	TRBJ1-5	13	NA	TRBV6-1	TGTGCCAGCAGTGATAAGGGGCTTCAGCCCCAGCATTTT	CASSDKGLQPQHF
NA	TRBJ1-5	11	NA	TRBV28	TGTGCCAGCGGAGTTAGGGGGCCCCAGCATTTT	CASGVRGPQHF
NA	TRBJ1-1	15	NA	TRBV10-3	TGTGCCATCAGTGGTCGACAGAACCGTAACACTGAAGCTTTCTTT	CAISGRQNRNTEAFF
few	TRBJ1-1	18	TRBD1	TRBV6-1	TGTGCCAGCAGTGATGAGACAGGGGGCCTTACAGCGAACACTGAAGCTTTCTTT	CASSDETGGLTANTEAFF
NA	TRBJ2-2	16	NA	TRBV7-8	TGTGCCAGCAGCTTATTGGTTGGGGGCTCGGGCGGGGAGCTGTTTTTT	CASSLLVGGSGGELFF
once	TRBJ1-6	13	NA	TRBV10-3	TGTGCCATCAGTGGCAGGGTGGATTCACCCCTCCACTTT	CAISGRVDSPLHF
once	TRBJ1-2	13	NA	TRBV28	TGTGCCAGCAGTTTTAGCGCTAACTATGGCTACACCTTC	CASSFSANYGYTF
NA	TRBJ1-1	13	NA	TRBV29-1	TGCAGCGTTGCGGGGAAACTGAACACTGAAGCTTTCTTT	CSVAGKLNTEAFF
NA	TRBJ2-3	15	NA	TRBV11-3	TGTGCCAGCAGCTTAAGAGGAGGGGGCCAACATACGCAGTATTTT	CASSLRGGGQHTQYF
NA	TRBJ1-2	15	TRBD1	TRBV7-3	TGTGCCAGCAGGACCGGGACAGGGAGTCTGGGTGGCTACACCTTC	CASRTGTGSLGGYTF
NA	TRBJ1-2	15	NA	TRBV6-1	TGTGCCAGCAGTGAAAAGGAGTTAGCTAACTATGGCTACACCTTC	CASSEKELANYGYTF
NA	TRBJ1-5	15	NA	TRBV2	TGTGCCAGCAGTGAAGCGCAGGGACATTTGGGTCCCCAGCATTTT	CASSEAQGHLGPQHF
NA	TRBJ1-2	11	NA	TRBV19	TGTGCCACCCAGAAGAACTATGGCTACACCTTC	CATQKNYGYTF
NA	TRBJ1-5	20	NA	TRBV7-8	TGTGCCAGCAGCTTAGTAGTTAAGTCCGGGCGGGATATTGGCAATCAGCCCCAGCATTTT	CASSLVVKSGRDIGNQPQHF
NA	TRBJ2-7	14	TRBD1	TRBV7-9	TGTGCCAGCAGCTCGGGACAGGGAGGGTACGAGCAGTACTTC	CASSSGQGGYEQYF
NA	TRBJ2-3	13	NA	TRBV5-5	TGTGCCAGCAGCTTATGGACAGAAGATACGCAGTATTTT	CASSLWTEDTQYF
NA	TRBJ1-4	15	TRBD1	TRBV7-9	TGTGCCAGCAAAAGTTTAGGGGGCCCTGGGGAAAAACTGTTTTTT	CASKSLGGPGEKLFF
NA	TRBJ1-2	14	NA	TRBV10-3	TGTGCCATCAGTGAGGGGCGCGCACTTTATGGCTACACCTTC	CAISEGRALYGYTF
NA	TRBJ1-1	14	NA	TRBV7-2	TGTGCCAGCAGCCCTCGGGAAATGAACACTGAAGCTTTCTTT	CASSPREMNTEAFF
NA	TRBJ1-5	15	NA	TRBV19	TGTGCCAGTAGTCCAAGACAGAATAGCAATCAGCCCCAGCATTTT	CASSPRQNSNQPQHF
once	TRBJ1-5	15	NA	TRBV3-1/TRBV3-2	TGTGCCAGCAGCCAAGGACAGATCTCCAATCAGCCCCAGCATTTT	CASSQGQISNQPQHF
NA	TRBJ2-7	15	NA	TRBV5-3	TGTGCCAGAAGCTTGGTATTACGCAGGGTCCACGAGCAGTACTTC	CARSLVLRRVHEQYF
NA	TRBJ2-3	15	TRBD2	TRBV19	TGTGCCAGTAGAGTAGCGGGGGGGGTAACAGATACGCAGTATTTT	CASRVAGGVTDTQYF
NA	TRBJ2-3	21	NA	TRBV6-6	TGTGCCAGCAGCACGCCCCGGACAGGGAGAGGGCTAGCGGGGCGTCAAGATACGCAGTATTTT	CASSTPRTGRGLAGRQDTQYF
NA	TRBJ2-1	11	NA	TRBV4-1	TGCGCCAGCAGCAGAGGGAGTGCGCAGTTCTTC	CASSRGSAQFF
few	TRBJ1-1	14	TRBD1	TRBV6-5	TGTGCCAGCAGTTACTCGACAGGGGCCACTGAAGCTTTCTTT	CASSYSTGATEAFF
NA	TRBJ1-2	14	TRBD1	TRBV28	TGTGCCAGCAGTTCGGCCGGGACAGGAAGTGGCTACACCTTC	CASSSAGTGSGYTF
NA	TRBJ2-4	15	TRBD1	TRBV9	TGTGCCAGCAGCGTAGAGGGACAGGGCAAAAACATTCAGTACTTC	CASSVEGQGKNIQYF